This is a list of T cell receptor beta chains from one sample in a study of monozygotic twins with inflammatory bowel disease. Following a re-call of the 5' RACE reads, TCRdb has one entry per CDR3 protein and lacks DNA. The table lists 400,000 to 500,000 distinct CDR3 sequences. Sequenced: blood. These receptors were collected from a human donor with ulcerative colitis or Crohn's disease, or a healthy co-twin of an affected twin (not recorded which). Both conserved end residues are part of each CDR3.

TRBJ2-1 TRBV11-2 CASSLQQGTYNEQFF
TRBJ1-5 TRBV28 CASSRDRDRGNQPQHF
TRBJ2-1 TRBV5-1 CASSATGTTYNEQFF
TRBJ2-2 TRBV12-3/TRBV12-4 CASSTGTNWSGELFF
TRBJ1-2 TRBV20-1 CSAREGLDRPSNYGYTF
TRBJ2-2 TRBV29-1 CSVQPTGAVRELFF
TRBJ1-1 TRBV5-1 CASSLAQDREAFF
TRBJ2-3 TRBV7-8 CASSSVAPVSGSTDTQYF
TRBJ2-3 TRBV12-3/TRBV12-4 CASSLRSGADTQYF
TRBJ2-7 TRBV4-3 CASSHREYEQYF
TRBJ2-7 TRBV25-1 CASGRGYEQYF
TRBJ2-3 TRBV6-1 CASSKPGNGDTQYF
TRBJ1-5 TRBV6-1 CASSPRGAPNQPQHF
TRBJ2-7 TRBV27 CASSTGQGSHEQYF
TRBJ2-7 TRBV28 CASLPGTMPYEQYF
TRBJ2-7 TRBV5-1 CASSQGTPLEQYF
TRBJ2-2 TRBV10-3 CAISFVNTGELFF
TRBJ1-1 TRBV28 CASSSTPPRTEAFF
TRBJ2-1 TRBV4-3 CASSQPGLAGAYNEQFF
TRBJ1-2 TRBV28 CASSLQGYGGYTF